This T cell receptor (beta chain) is drawn from a study of T cell responses to AZD1222 COVID-19 vaccine. Libraries were prepared by immunoSEQ multiplex PCR; TCRdb keeps only in-frame clonotypes and omits some of them. The top ten clones hold approximately 1% of a sample with roughly 200,000 clones, about 92% of them seen once. From germline, CDR1 is MNHEY and CDR2 SVGAGI. V lost 9 bases and J lost 5, with 8 bases in between. This CDR3 contains 11 residues. Of note for this clone: Its antigen is currently unknown.

Study conclusions and caveats: Rises in breadth and depth of Spike-specific TCRs came after two AZD1222 doses. Repertoire sampling happened only post peak T cell response. Variant regions that are unmutated are reportedly the target of nearly half of spike-specific TCRs.

The origin of this receptor is an adult in good health. The specimen was peripheral blood, collected on day 0 of MenACWY control vaccination. V and J are TRBV6-5 and TRBJ1-5; D uncertain. DNA of the CDR3: TGTGCCAGTGGTCCTCATCAGCCCCAGCATTTT. Amino acids: CASGPHQPQHF.